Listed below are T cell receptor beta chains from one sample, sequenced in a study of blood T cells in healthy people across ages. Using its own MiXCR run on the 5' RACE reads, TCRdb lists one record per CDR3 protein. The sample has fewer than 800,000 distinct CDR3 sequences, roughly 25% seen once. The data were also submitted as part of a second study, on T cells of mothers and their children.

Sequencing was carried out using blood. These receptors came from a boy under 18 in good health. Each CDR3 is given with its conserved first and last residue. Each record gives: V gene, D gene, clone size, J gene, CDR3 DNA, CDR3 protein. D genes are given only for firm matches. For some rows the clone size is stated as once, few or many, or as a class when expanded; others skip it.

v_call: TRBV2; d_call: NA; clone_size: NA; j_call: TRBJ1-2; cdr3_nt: TGTGCCAGCAGCGAACTGGATTTAGCTAACTATGGCTACACCTTC; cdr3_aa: CASSELDLANYGYTF
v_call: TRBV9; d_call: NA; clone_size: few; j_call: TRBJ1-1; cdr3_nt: TGTGCCAGCAGCTCCCCCGCAGGCTACACTGAAGCTTTCTTT; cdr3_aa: CASSSPAGYTEAFF
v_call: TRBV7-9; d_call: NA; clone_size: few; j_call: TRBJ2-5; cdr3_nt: TGTGCCAGCAGCCAACGGACCTCACCCGGGACCCAGTACTTC; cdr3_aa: CASSQRTSPGTQYF
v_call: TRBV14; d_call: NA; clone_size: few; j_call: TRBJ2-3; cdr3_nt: TGTGCCAGCAGCCAATCAACCTTTATTAGCACAGATACGCAGTATTTT; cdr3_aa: CASSQSTFISTDTQYF
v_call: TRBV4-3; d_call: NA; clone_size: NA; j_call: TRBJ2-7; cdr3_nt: TGCGCCAGCAGCCAGTGGCAGGGATACGAGCAGTACTTC; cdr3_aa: CASSQWQGYEQYF
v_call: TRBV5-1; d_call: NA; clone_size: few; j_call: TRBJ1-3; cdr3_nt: TGCGCCAGCAGCTCGGGACAATCGGAGGGGAACACCATATATTTT; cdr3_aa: CASSSGQSEGNTIYF
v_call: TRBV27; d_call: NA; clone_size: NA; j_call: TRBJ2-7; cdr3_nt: TGTGCCAGCAGTCCCTCAGGTGTTGTGGGCGAGCAGTACTTC; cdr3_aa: CASSPSGVVGEQYF
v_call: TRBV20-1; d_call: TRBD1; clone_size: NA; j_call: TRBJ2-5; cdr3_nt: TGCAGTGCTTCCCCGGGACAGGGGGACGAGACCCAGTACTTC; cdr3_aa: CSASPGQGDETQYF
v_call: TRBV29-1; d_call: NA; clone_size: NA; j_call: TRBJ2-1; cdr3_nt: TGCAGCGTTGAGGGGGAGAGGGATGAGCAGTTCTTC; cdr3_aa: CSVEGERDEQFF
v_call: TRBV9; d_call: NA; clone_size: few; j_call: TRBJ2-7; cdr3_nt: TGTGCCAGCAGCGTGAAGAGTCCGGACAGCTCCTACGAGCAGTACTTC; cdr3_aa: CASSVKSPDSSYEQYF
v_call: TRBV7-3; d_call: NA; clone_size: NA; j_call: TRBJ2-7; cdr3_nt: TGTGCCAGCAGCCCATCTCCAACAGGGATCCCCTACGAGCAGTACTTC; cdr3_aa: CASSPSPTGIPYEQYF
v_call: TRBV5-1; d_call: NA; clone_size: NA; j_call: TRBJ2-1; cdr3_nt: TGCGCCAGCAGCTTCAGGATGGGTGAGCAGTTCTTC; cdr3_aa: CASSFRMGEQFF
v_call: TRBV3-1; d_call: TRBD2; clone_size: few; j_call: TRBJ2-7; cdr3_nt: TGTGCCAGCAGCACCCTCAAGGGGGGACTAGATTCTTACGAGCAGTACTTC; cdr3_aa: CASSTLKGGLDSYEQYF
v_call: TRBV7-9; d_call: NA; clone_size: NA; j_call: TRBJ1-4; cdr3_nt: TGTTCCAGCAGCGCAGGGGCTGAAAAACTGTTTTTT; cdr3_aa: CSSSAGAEKLFF
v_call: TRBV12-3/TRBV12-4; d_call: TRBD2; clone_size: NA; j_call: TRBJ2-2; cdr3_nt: TGTGCCAGCAGCCTAGCGGGAGGCGGTGGGGAGCTGTTTTTT; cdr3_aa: CASSLAGGGGELFF
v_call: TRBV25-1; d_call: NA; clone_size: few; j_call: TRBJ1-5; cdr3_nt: TGTGCCAGCAGTGAATATTGGGTAAATCAGCCCCAGCATTTT; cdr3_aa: CASSEYWVNQPQHF
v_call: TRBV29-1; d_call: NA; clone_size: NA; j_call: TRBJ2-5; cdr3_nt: TGCAGCGTTGAGGGGGACGCGCTGGCCCAGTACTTC; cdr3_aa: CSVEGDALAQYF
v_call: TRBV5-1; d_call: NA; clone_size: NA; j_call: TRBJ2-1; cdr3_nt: TGCGCCAGCAGCTCGACCCCGGGTTCGGTCAATGAGCAGTTCTTC; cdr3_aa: CASSSTPGSVNEQFF
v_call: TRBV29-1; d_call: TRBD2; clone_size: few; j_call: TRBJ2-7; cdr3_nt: TGCAGCGGCTTGACTAGCGGGCCCTTCTACGAGCAGCACTTC; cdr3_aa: CSGLTSGPFYEQHF
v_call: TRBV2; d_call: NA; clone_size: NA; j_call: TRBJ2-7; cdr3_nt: TGTGCCAGCAGGGAAATCGGGACTCCGTCCTACGAGCAGTACTTC; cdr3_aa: CASREIGTPSYEQYF
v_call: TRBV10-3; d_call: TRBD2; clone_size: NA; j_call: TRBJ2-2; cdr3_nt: TGTGCCATCAGTGTCCCGGGACTAGCGGGATCAGGCACCGGGGAGCTGTTTTTT; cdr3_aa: CAISVPGLAGSGTGELFF
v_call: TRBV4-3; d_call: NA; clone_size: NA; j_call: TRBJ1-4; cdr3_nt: TGCGCCAGCAGCCAATCCGGCTCCTTTCAGGAAAAACTGTTTTTT; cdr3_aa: CASSQSGSFQEKLFF
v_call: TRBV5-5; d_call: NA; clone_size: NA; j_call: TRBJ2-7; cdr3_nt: TGTGCCAGCAGCTTGGCAGGGAAAAACGAGCAGTACTTC; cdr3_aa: CASSLAGKNEQYF
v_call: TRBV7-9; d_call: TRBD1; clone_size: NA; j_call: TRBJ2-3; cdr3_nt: TGTGCCAGCACGAAATCAGGACAGGGCACAGATACGCAGTATTTT; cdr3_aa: CASTKSGQGTDTQYF
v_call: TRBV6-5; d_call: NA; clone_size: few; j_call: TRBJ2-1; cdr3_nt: TGTGCCCGGGGCAAGCCTACCCCCCGGAGAGGGGAGCAGTTCTTC; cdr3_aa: CARGKPTPRRGEQFF
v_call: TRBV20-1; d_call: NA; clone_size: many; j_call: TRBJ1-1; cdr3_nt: TGCAGTGCCACAGGGCACACTGAAGCTTTCTTT; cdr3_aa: CSATGHTEAFF
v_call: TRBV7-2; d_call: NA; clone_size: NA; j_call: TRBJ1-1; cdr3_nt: TGTGCCAGCAGCCCTAGACAGGCAATGAACACTGAAGCTTTCTTT; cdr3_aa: CASSPRQAMNTEAFF
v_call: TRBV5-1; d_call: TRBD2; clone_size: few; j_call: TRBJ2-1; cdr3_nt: TGCGCCAGCAGAGATGGGACTAGCGACGAGCAGTTCTTC; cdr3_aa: CASRDGTSDEQFF
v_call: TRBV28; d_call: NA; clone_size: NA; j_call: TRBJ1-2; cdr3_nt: TGTGCCAGCGGGTGGCAGGGCTTTGGCTACACCTTC; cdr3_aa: CASGWQGFGYTF
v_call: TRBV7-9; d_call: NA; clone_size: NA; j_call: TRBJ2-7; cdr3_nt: TGTGCCAGCAGCTTCCGGGAACTGGTCCACGAGCAGTACTTC; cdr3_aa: CASSFRELVHEQYF
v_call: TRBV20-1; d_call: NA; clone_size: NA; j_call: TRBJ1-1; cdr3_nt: TGCAGTGCTAGAGGGGGGGCTGAAGCTTTCTTT; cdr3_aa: CSARGGAEAFF
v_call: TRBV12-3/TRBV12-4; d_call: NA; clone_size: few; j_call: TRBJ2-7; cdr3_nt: TGTGCCAGCAGTTTAGTCCTTACTACCTACGAGCAGTACTTC; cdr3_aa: CASSLVLTTYEQYF
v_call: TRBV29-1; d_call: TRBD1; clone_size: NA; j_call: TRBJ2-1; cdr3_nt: TGCGGCCTTAACAGGGGGCTTTACAATGAGCAGTTCTTC; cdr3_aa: CGLNRGLYNEQFF
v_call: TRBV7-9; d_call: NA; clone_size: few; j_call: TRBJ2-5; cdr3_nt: TGTGCCAGCAGCCCACACCCGGACAGCCAAGAGACCCAGTACTTC; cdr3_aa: CASSPHPDSQETQYF
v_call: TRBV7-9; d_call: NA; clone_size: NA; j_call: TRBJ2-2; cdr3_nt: TGTGCCAGCAGTTATAAGACAGGCACCGGGGAGCTGTTTTTT; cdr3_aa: CASSYKTGTGELFF
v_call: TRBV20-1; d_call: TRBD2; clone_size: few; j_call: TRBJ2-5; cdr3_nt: TGCAGTGCTAGAGATGGACGAGCGGGGGCAATACAAGAGACCCAGTACTTC; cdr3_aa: CSARDGRAGAIQETQYF
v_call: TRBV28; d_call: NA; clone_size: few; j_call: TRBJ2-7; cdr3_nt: TGTGCCAGCAGTTTAATCGGGAGCGTGGCCTCCTACGAGCAGTACTTC; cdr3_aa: CASSLIGSVASYEQYF
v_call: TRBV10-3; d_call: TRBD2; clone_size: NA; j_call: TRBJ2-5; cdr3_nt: TGTGCCATCAGTGTACAGTGGACTAGCGGGAGGGAGGACCAGTACTTC; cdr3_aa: CAISVQWTSGREDQYF
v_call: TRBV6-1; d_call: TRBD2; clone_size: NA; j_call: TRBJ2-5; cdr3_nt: TGTGCCAGCACCCCGGGGGGGACTAGCGGGAGGAAGACCCAGTACTTC; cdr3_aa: CASTPGGTSGRKTQYF
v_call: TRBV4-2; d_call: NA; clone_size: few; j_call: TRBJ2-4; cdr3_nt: TGTGCCAGCAGCCCGGAGGGGCCGACCAAGAACAAAAACATTCAGTACTTC; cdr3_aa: CASSPEGPTKNKNIQYF
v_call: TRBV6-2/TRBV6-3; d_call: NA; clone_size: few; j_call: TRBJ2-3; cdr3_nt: TGTGCCAGCACCCCGTTGTTCGGTGCAGATACGCAGTATTTT; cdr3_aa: CASTPLFGADTQYF
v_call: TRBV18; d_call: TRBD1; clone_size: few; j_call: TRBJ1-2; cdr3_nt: TGTGCCAGCTCACCACCAGGGACAGCCTATGGCTACACCTTC; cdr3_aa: CASSPPGTAYGYTF
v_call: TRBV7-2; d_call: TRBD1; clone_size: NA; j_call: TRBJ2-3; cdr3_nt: TGTGCCAGCAGCCTGGACAGGTCCCACACAGATACGCAGTATTTT; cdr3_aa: CASSLDRSHTDTQYF
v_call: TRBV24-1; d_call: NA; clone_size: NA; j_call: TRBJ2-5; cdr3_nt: TGTGCCACCAGTGACACTCTAGGGAGAGAGACCCAGTACTTC; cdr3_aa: CATSDTLGRETQYF
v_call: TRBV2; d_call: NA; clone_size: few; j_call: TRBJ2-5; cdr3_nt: TGTGCCAGCAAAGGGGATGTGGAGACCCAGTACTTC; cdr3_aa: CASKGDVETQYF
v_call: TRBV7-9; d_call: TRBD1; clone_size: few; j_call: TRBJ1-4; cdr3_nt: TGTGCCAGCAGCTTACTTTCAGGGGGCGTCGAAAAACTGTTTTTT; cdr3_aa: CASSLLSGGVEKLFF
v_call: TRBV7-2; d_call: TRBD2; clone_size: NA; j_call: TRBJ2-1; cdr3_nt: TGTGCCAGCAGCTCCACGGTATGGACTAGCTCCTACAATGAGCAGTTCTTC; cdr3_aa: CASSSTVWTSSYNEQFF
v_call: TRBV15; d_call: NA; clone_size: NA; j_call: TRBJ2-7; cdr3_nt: TGTGCCACCAGCATCCTTAGAGGGGAATCCCCCTACGAGCAGTACTTC; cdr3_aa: CATSILRGESPYEQYF
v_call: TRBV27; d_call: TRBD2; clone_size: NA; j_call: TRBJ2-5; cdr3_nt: TGTGCCAGCAGTTTAGGGGCTAGCGGGAACCAAGAGACCCAGTACTTC; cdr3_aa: CASSLGASGNQETQYF
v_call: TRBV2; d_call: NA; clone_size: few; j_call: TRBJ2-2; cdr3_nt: TGTGCCAGCAGTGTGCGGTGGGCTGACACCGGGGAGCTGTTTTTT; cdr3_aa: CASSVRWADTGELFF
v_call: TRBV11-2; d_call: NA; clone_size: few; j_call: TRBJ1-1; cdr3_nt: TGTGCCAGCACGCGGGGCACTGAAGCTTTCTTT; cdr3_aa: CASTRGTEAFF
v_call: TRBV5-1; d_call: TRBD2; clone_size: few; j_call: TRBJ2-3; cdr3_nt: TGCGCCAGCAGCTTGGGGACTAGCGGAGATACGCAGTATTTT; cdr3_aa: CASSLGTSGDTQYF
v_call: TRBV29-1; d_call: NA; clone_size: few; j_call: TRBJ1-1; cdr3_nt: TGCAGCGTTGAAGCTCCCCTCCTCGGTGAAGCTTTCTTT; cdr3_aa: CSVEAPLLGEAFF
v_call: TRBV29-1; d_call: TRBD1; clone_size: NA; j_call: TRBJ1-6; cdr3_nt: TGCAGCGTTGAATGGCAGGGGGCGGCCTATAATTCACCCCTCCACTTT; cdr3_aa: CSVEWQGAAYNSPLHF
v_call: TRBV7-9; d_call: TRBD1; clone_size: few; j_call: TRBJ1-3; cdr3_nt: TGTGCCAGCAGCCCTCAACTCAGGGGGATTGGAAACACCATATATTTT; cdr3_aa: CASSPQLRGIGNTIYF
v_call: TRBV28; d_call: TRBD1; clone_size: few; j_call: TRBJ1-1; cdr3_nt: TGTGCCAGCAGTCTCACAGGGGAAGACACTGAAGCTTTCTTT; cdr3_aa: CASSLTGEDTEAFF
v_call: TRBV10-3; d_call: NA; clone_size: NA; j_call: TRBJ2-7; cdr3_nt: TGTGCCACCGTGGACAGGGAGGGAAGCTACGAGCAGTACTTC; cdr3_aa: CATVDREGSYEQYF
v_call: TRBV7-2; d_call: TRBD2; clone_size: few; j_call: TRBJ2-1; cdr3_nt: TGTGCCAGCAGCTCGTCCCGGGACTATCACAATGAGCAGTTCTTC; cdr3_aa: CASSSSRDYHNEQFF
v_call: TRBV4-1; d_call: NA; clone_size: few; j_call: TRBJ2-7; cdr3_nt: TGCGCCAGCAGCCAGAATATCTTCTACGAGCAGTACTTC; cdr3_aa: CASSQNIFYEQYF
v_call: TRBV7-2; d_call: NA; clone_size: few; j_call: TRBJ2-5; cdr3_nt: TGTGCCAGCAGCCCGGTCGGCCCGCCAGGGACCCAGTACTTC; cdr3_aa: CASSPVGPPGTQYF